This T cell receptor beta chain was documented in a study of glioma-infiltrating T cells (dated by TCRdb to 2016 to 2017). Notes on the research overall: Sequencing of TCR alpha- and beta-chain repertoires was performed on glioma tissue, on non-neoplastic brain tissue, and on matched peripheral blood mononuclear cells. To gauge divergence between tissue and blood T-cell populations, every tissue-infiltrating repertoire was compared against the peripheral blood repertoire from the same patient. The paired cohort was made up of three low-grade glioma patients, several primary glioblastoma patients and three non-glioma patients who contributed non-neoplastic brain tissue.

There are many counts of this clonotype. Its antigen is still unknown. Base qualities are not at hand, and no much larger clone is one base apart. The iRepertoire nested amplicon-rescue multiplex PCR (arm-PCR) platform was used to amplify TCR alpha and beta CDR3 regions from RNA. The input for one-step reverse transcription and amplification was about 95-450 ng of either tissue mRNA or PBMC total RNA. Following bead purification, Illumina adapters were added through a secondary multiplex PCR, and the libraries were then gel-purified between 200 and 400 bp. Internal 6-nucleotide barcodes were carried by the libraries and were used for demultiplexing. The libraries were sequenced on an Illumina MiSeq using 2x220 or 2x250 nucleotide paired-end reads. Per the source publication's procedure: Paired reads were merged using FLASH 1.2.11 and aligned with BWA-MEM to the GRCh37 human genome, and TRA and TRB reads were then extracted. An IMGT-derived reference of cassette sequences and CDR3 motifs, with pseudogenes included, was used for V and J assignment. Reads were translated in three frames, and productive CDR3s were defined as those with a C...FGXG motif and no stop codons. Unique combinations of V-J cassette pair and CDR3 amino acid sequence were defined as clonotypes. Filtering of reads was based on Hamming distance, with the threshold set by the sequence error rate of each sample in mapped regions. In TCRdb, the public reads were trimmed at Q25 with fastp and aligned with MiXCR, with productive beta chains retained. Rows are combined by CDR3 protein, so each entry shows the most common genes and DNA. TCRdb, not the original authors, processed these V and J calls. In this sample the table shows about 190,000 distinct CDR3 sequences, about 32% of which occur a single time. Of the sample, 20% is held by the ten largest clones.

Study-level results and caveats: Only a very small number of CDR3 sequences turned up in both tissue and blood, a result put down to high CDR3 diversity combined with limited sampling. Group comparisons were based on small numbers of patients: three non-neoplastic, three low-grade glioma and eight glioblastoma patients. VJ-independent divergence between tissue and blood was lower than expected in non-neoplastic patients but higher than expected in all gliomas, particularly low-grade gliomas.

The CDR3 runs 14 residues from the cysteine to the phenylalanine. Only CDR3 DNA is held: 42 bases, read in frame from base 1. The junction shows trimming of 7 bases on V and 9 bases on J, and the gene matches do not reach 11 bases of it. The germline V gene encodes CDR1 LNHDA and CDR2 SQIVND (reference sequence). Sequences were obtained from glioma tissue, nonneoplastic brain tissue, or PBMCs (not recorded which). The receptor was isolated from a human donor with low-grade glioma or glioblastoma, undergoing nonglioma brain surgery, or in good health (not recorded which). The rearranged chain carries TRBV19 and TRBJ2-1, and 8 junctional nucleotides match TRBD2. The DNA sequence reads TGTGCCAGTAACCGACTAGCGTCTAGTCCTGAGCAGTTCTTC. The translation is CASNRLASSPEQFF.